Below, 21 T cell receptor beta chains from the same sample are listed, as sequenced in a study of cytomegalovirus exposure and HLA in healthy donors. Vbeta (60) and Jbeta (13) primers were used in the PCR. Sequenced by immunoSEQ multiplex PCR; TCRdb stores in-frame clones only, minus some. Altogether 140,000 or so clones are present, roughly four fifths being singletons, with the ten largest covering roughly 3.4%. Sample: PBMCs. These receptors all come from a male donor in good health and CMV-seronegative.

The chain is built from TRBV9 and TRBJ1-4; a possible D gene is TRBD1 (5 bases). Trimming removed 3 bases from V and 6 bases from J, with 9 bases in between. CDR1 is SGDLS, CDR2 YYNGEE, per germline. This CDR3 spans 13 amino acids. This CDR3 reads CASSGGEDEKLFF. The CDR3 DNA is TGTGCCAGCAGCGGGGGGGAGGATGAAAAACTGTTTTTT.

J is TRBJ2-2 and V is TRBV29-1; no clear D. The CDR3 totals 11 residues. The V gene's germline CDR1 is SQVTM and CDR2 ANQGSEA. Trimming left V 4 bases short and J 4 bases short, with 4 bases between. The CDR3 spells CSVVSTGELFF. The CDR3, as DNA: TGCAGCGTTGTCAGCACCGGGGAGCTGTTTTTT.

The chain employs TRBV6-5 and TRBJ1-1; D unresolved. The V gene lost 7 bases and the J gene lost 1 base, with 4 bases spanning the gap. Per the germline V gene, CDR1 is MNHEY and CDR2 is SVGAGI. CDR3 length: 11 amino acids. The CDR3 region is CASKRNTEAFF. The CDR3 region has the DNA TGTGCCAGCAAGCGGAACACTGAAGCTTTCTTT.

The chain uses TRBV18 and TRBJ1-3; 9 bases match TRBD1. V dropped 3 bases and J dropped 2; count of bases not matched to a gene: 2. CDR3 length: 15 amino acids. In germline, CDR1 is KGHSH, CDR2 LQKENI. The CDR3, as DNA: TGTGCCAGCTCACCGGGGACAGGGACTGGAAACACCATATATTTT. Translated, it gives CASSPGTGTGNTIYF.

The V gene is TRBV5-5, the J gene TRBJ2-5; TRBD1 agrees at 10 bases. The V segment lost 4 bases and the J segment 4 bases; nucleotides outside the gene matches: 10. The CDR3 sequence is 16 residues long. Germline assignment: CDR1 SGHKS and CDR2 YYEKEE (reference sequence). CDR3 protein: CASSRSGTGVGETQYF. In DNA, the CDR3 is TGTGCCAGCAGCCGTTCAGGGACAGGGGTGGGAGAGACCCAGTACTTC.

The CDR3 protein is CASTAFGRRAEAFF. Written as DNA, the CDR3 is TGTGCCAGCACTGCGTTTGGCCGGCGGGCTGAAGCTTTCTTT. The chain links TRBV27 to TRBJ1-1; unclear D gene. V was clipped by 7 bases and J by 6 bases, with 18 bases between them. CDR1 MNHEY and CDR2 SMNVEV come from the germline V gene (reference sequence). The CDR3 contains 14 residues.

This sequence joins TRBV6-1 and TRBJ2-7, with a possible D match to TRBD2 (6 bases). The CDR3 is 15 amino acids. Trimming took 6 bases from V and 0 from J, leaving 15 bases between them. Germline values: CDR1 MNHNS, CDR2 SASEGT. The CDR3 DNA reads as TGTGCCAGCAGCCAAACGACCGGGAGCTCCTACGAGCAGTACTTC. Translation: CASSQTTGSSYEQYF.

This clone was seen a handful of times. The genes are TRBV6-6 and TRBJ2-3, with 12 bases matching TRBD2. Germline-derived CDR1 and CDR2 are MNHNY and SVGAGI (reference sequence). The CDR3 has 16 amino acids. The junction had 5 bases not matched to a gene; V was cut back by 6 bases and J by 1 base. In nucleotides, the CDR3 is TGTGCCAGCAGAATAACTAGCGGGGGGCGCACAGATACGCAGTATTTT. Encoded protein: CASRITSGGRTDTQYF.

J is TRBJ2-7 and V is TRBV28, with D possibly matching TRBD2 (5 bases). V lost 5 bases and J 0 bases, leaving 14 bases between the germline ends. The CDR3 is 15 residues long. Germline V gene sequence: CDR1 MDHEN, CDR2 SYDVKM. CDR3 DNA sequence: TGTGCCAGCAGTCCGCACACTAGACCCTCCTACGAGCAGTACTTC. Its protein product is CASSPHTRPSYEQYF.

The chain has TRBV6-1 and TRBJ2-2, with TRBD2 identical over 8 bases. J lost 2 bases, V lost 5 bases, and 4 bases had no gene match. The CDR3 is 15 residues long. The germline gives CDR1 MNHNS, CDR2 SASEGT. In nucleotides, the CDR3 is TGTGCCAGCAGTTCCGGGGGGGACAACACCGGGGAGCTGTTTTTT. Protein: CASSSGGDNTGELFF.

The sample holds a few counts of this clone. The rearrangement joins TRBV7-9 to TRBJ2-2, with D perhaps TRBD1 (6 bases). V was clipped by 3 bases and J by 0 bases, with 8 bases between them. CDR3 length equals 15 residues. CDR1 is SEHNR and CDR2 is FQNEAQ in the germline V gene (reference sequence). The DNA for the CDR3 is TGTGCCAGCAGCTTCCAGGGGTCGAACACCGGGGAGCTGTTTTTT. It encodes CASSFQGSNTGELFF.

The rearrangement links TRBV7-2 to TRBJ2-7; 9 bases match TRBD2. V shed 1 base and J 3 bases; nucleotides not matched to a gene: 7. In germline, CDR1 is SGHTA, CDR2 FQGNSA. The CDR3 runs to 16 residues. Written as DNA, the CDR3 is TGTGCCAGCAGCTTAGGCGGTTTGCGGGAGGGCTACGAGCAGTACTTC. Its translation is CASSLGGLREGYEQYF.

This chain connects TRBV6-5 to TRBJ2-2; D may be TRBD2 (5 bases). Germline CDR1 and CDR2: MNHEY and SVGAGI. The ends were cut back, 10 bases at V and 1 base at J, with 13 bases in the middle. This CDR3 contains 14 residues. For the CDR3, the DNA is TGTGCCATAAGGAGGACCATGAACACCGGGGAGCTGTTTTTT. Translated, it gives CAIRRTMNTGELFF.

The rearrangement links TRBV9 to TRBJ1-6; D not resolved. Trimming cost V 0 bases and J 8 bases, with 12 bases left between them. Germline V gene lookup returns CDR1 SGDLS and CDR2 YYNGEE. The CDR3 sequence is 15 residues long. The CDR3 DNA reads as TGTGCCAGCAGCGTAGTCCCGAACAGTTATTCACCCCTCCACTTT. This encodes CASSVVPNSYSPLHF.

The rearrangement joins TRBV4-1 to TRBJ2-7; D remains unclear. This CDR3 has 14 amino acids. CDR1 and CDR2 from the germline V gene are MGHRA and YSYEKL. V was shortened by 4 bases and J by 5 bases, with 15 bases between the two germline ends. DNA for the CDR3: TGCGCCAGCAGCCCAGAGCCGCATCGGGACGAGCAGTACTTC. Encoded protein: CASSPEPHRDEQYF.

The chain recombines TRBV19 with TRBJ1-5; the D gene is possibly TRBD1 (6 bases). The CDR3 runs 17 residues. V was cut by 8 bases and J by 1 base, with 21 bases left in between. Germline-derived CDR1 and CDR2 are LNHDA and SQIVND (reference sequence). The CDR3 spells CASSVSGAWKSNQPQHF. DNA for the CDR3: TGTGCCAGTTCCGTTTCAGGGGCCTGGAAGAGCAATCAGCCCCAGCATTTT.

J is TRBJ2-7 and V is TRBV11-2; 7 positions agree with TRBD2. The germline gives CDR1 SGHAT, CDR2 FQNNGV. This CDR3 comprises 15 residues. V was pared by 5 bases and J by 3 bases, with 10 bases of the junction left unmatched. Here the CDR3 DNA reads TGTGCCAGCAGCACCCAACTAGCGCTAAGCTACGAGCAGTACTTC. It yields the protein CASSTQLALSYEQYF.

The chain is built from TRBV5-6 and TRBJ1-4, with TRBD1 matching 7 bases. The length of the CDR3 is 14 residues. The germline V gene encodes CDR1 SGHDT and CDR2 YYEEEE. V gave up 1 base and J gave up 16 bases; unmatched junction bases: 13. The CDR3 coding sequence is TGTGCCAGCAGCTTGTGGGGACAGAGGGGATTTCAGTTTTTT. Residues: CASSLWGQRGFQFF.

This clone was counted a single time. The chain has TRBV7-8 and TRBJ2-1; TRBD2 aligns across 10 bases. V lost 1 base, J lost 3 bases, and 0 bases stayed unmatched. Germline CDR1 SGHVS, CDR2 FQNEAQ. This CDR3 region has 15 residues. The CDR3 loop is CASSLGTSGYNEQFF. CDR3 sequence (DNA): TGTGCCAGCAGCTTAGGGACTAGCGGCTACAATGAGCAGTTCTTC.

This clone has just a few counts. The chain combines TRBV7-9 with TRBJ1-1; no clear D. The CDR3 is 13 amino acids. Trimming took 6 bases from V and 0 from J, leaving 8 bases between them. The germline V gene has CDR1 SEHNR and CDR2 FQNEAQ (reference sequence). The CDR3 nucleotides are TGTGCCAGCAGTTATACAGTGAACACTGAAGCTTTCTTT. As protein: CASSYTVNTEAFF. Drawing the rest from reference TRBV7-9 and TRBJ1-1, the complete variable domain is DTGVSQNPRHKITKRGQNVTFRCDPISEHNRLYWYRQTLGQGPEFLTYFQNEAQLEKSRLLSDRFSAERPKGSFSTLEIQRTEQGDSAMYLCASSYTVNTEAFFGQGTRLTVV.

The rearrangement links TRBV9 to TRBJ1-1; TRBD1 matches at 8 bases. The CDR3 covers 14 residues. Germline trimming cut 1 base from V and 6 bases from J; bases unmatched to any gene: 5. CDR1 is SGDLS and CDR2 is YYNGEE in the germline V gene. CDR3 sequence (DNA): TGTGCCAGCAGCGTATCGTTCAGGGGGCCTGAAGCTTTCTTT. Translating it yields CASSVSFRGPEAFF.